The text below deals with one T cell receptor (beta chain). The CDR3 covers 15 residues. The germline V gene encodes CDR1 SNHLY and CDR2 FYNNEI. V dropped 2 bases and J dropped 0 bases, with 5 bases sitting between them. This record comes from a study of blood T cell repertoires in COVID-19. Profiling relied on immunoSEQ multiplex PCR, and the TCRdb table lists in-frame clones only, not all of them. The table shows around 84,000 clones, with 75% to 90% occurring only once. The chain joins TRBV2 to TRBJ1-6; the D is unclear. The sample was peripheral blood. The receptor was isolated from a woman in her 40s with active or convalescent COVID-19. CDR3 in amino acids: CASSERSSYNSPLHF. As DNA, the CDR3 is TGTGCCAGCAGTGAACGGAGCTCCTATAATTCACCCCTCCACTTT.